This T cell receptor (beta chain) was sequenced in a study of brain T cells in children with intractable seizures. The V and J ends lost 4 bases and 0 bases, in that order; junction bases with no gene match: 2. CDR1 is KGHSH, CDR2 LQKENI, per germline. CDR3 length: 15 residues. Only in-frame clones appear in the TCRdb table, and some are missing; sequencing was by immunoSEQ multiplex PCR. Among approximately 60,000 clones listed, approximately 95% were seen once. This sequence originates from a boy younger than two with focal cortical dysplasia and intractable seizures. This material consisted of peripheral blood, taken at surgery. The chain is built from TRBV18 and TRBJ2-1, with 8 bases that match TRBD1. The CDR3 loop reads CASSLDRASYNEQFF. In DNA, the CDR3 is TGTGCCAGCTCACTGGACAGGGCCTCCTACAATGAGCAGTTCTTC.